This is a list of T cell receptor beta chains from one sample in a study of T cell responses to AZD1222 COVID-19 vaccine. The method was immunoSEQ multiplex PCR; TCRdb's version includes in-frame clones alone and lacks a portion of them. The table shows roughly 100,000 clones, with over 75% occurring only once. The sample in question was peripheral blood, obtained on day 0 of AZD1222 vaccination. The receptors originated from an adult in good health. Both conserved end residues are part of each CDR3. Fields, in order: V gene, CDR3 length, J gene, CDR3 protein.

V gene: TRBV28
CDR3 length: 13
J gene: TRBJ2-4
CDR3 protein: CASSFPGGDIQYF

V gene: TRBV7-2
CDR3 length: 15
J gene: TRBJ2-5
CDR3 protein: CASSLYQTRQETQYF

V gene: TRBV5-1
CDR3 length: 16
J gene: TRBJ2-7
CDR3 protein: CASSPIRQGLNYEQYF

V gene: TRBV18
CDR3 length: 15
J gene: TRBJ1-1
CDR3 protein: CASSPRGTENTEAFF

V gene: TRBV11-2
CDR3 length: 14
J gene: TRBJ2-6
CDR3 protein: CASTNPSGANVLTF

V gene: TRBV4-3
CDR3 length: 15
J gene: TRBJ1-1
CDR3 protein: CASSPNVRVNTEAFF

V gene: TRBV28
CDR3 length: 12
J gene: TRBJ2-7
CDR3 protein: CASSLLGSEQYF

V gene: TRBV2
CDR3 length: 15
J gene: TRBJ2-2
CDR3 protein: CASSLRQGHTGELFF

V gene: TRBV25-1
CDR3 length: 14
J gene: TRBJ2-7
CDR3 protein: CASSEPGIPYEQYF

V gene: TRBV10-3
CDR3 length: 14
J gene: TRBJ1-3
CDR3 protein: CAISQTPSGNTIYF

V gene: TRBV4-2
CDR3 length: 15
J gene: TRBJ2-7
CDR3 protein: CASSQTGLSSYEQYF

V gene: TRBV6-6
CDR3 length: 16
J gene: TRBJ2-2
CDR3 protein: CASHSSGGLSTGELFF

V gene: TRBV9
CDR3 length: 15
J gene: TRBJ1-5
CDR3 protein: CASSVVFQGNQPQHF

V gene: TRBV7-3
CDR3 length: 15
J gene: TRBJ1-2
CDR3 protein: CASSKGYGRDYGYTF

V gene: TRBV5-1
CDR3 length: 14
J gene: TRBJ2-7
CDR3 protein: CASSRGGSDYEQYF

V gene: TRBV3-1/TRBV3-2
CDR3 length: 16
J gene: TRBJ2-2
CDR3 protein: CASSQETTTKWEELFF

V gene: TRBV7-8
CDR3 length: 15
J gene: TRBJ1-1
CDR3 protein: CASSRDRGTYTEAFF

V gene: TRBV6-6
CDR3 length: 15
J gene: TRBJ1-1
CDR3 protein: CASSYTLIGGTEAFF

V gene: TRBV6-6
CDR3 length: 16
J gene: TRBJ2-7
CDR3 protein: CASSYASQGAPYEQYF

V gene: TRBV9
CDR3 length: 17
J gene: TRBJ1-2
CDR3 protein: CASSAEPGQGANYGYTF

V gene: TRBV5-1
CDR3 length: 15
J gene: TRBJ1-2
CDR3 protein: CASSGGTGVDYGYTF

V gene: TRBV6-4
CDR3 length: 14
J gene: TRBJ2-1
CDR3 protein: CASSDLGGASEQFF

V gene: TRBV28
CDR3 length: 14
J gene: TRBJ1-4
CDR3 protein: CASSKTGATEKLFF

V gene: TRBV27
CDR3 length: 16
J gene: TRBJ1-3
CDR3 protein: CASSLGSPGSGNTIYF

V gene: TRBV18
CDR3 length: 14
J gene: TRBJ1-4
CDR3 protein: CASSPGQASEKLFF

V gene: TRBV14
CDR3 length: 14
J gene: TRBJ2-1
CDR3 protein: CASSQGSLRGEQFF

V gene: TRBV28
CDR3 length: 14
J gene: TRBJ1-2
CDR3 protein: CASSLGSGGYGYTF

V gene: TRBV15
CDR3 length: 19
J gene: TRBJ2-7
CDR3 protein: CATSRDLPLLAESSYEQYF

V gene: TRBV4-2
CDR3 length: 12
J gene: TRBJ2-3
CDR3 protein: CASTHGTDTQYF

V gene: TRBV28
CDR3 length: 12
J gene: TRBJ2-1
CDR3 protein: CASRTRDNEQFF

V gene: TRBV9
CDR3 length: 16
J gene: TRBJ1-5
CDR3 protein: CASSPGRGGPNQPQHF

V gene: TRBV5-1
CDR3 length: 13
J gene: TRBJ2-2
CDR3 protein: CASSFQYAGELFF

V gene: TRBV9
CDR3 length: 11
J gene: TRBJ2-7
CDR3 protein: CASSVGYEQYF

V gene: TRBV7-2
CDR3 length: 11
J gene: TRBJ1-2
CDR3 protein: CASSLGPRSGF

V gene: TRBV21-1
CDR3 length: 14
J gene: TRBJ2-7
CDR3 protein: CASTNGAPPYEQYF

V gene: TRBV2
CDR3 length: 13
J gene: TRBJ1-1
CDR3 protein: CASSDNGDTEAFF

V gene: TRBV19
CDR3 length: 14
J gene: TRBJ2-1
CDR3 protein: CATARGGPLNEQFF

V gene: TRBV15
CDR3 length: 14
J gene: TRBJ2-1
CDR3 protein: CATSRDFSGDEQFF

V gene: TRBV5-4
CDR3 length: 16
J gene: TRBJ2-5
CDR3 protein: CASSLALAGGQETQYF

V gene: TRBV9
CDR3 length: 15
J gene: TRBJ2-7
CDR3 protein: CASSGGDRGFYEQYF

V gene: TRBV5-6
CDR3 length: 15
J gene: TRBJ1-5
CDR3 protein: CASSVGILGNQPQHF

V gene: TRBV7-2
CDR3 length: 13
J gene: TRBJ1-5
CDR3 protein: CASSVQVNQPQHF

V gene: TRBV6-5
CDR3 length: 12
J gene: TRBJ2-7
CDR3 protein: CAGGEPSYEQYF

V gene: TRBV6-2/TRBV6-3
CDR3 length: 13
J gene: TRBJ2-7
CDR3 protein: CASSYTGLYEQYF

V gene: TRBV7-6
CDR3 length: 13
J gene: TRBJ1-1
CDR3 protein: CASSLYRETEAFF

V gene: TRBV23-1
CDR3 length: 17
J gene: TRBJ2-5
CDR3 protein: CASSQSTSGRGQETQYF

V gene: TRBV7-2
CDR3 length: 14
J gene: TRBJ1-2
CDR3 protein: CASSLPGQVYGYTF

V gene: TRBV9
CDR3 length: 15
J gene: TRBJ2-3
CDR3 protein: CASSIAGAPADTQYF

V gene: TRBV6-5
CDR3 length: 15
J gene: TRBJ2-7
CDR3 protein: CASSTARQLTYEQYF

V gene: TRBV19
CDR3 length: 13
J gene: TRBJ1-1
CDR3 protein: CASSDKRQGETFF

V gene: TRBV27
CDR3 length: 13
J gene: TRBJ1-2
CDR3 protein: CASRPSSNYGYTF

V gene: TRBV19
CDR3 length: 13
J gene: TRBJ1-5
CDR3 protein: CATREGSNQPQHF

V gene: TRBV3-1/TRBV3-2
CDR3 length: 17
J gene: TRBJ2-2
CDR3 protein: CASSQDFRQGGTGELFF

V gene: TRBV7-8
CDR3 length: 16
J gene: TRBJ1-6
CDR3 protein: CACSLALGSANSPLHF

V gene: TRBV6-5
CDR3 length: 14
J gene: TRBJ1-6
CDR3 protein: CASTISSYNSPLHF